This passage covers 10 T cell receptor beta chains from one sample sequenced in a study of blood T cell repertoires in COVID-19 (dated by TCRdb to about 2020). The library was built by means of the immunoSEQ multiplex PCR assay. TCRdb took over this immuneACCESS table, retaining in-frame rearrangements with V and J assigned. Such tables are incomplete; in checked studies, under half of the missing clones stem from an unresolved V gene, and the remainder is unexplained. The sample table holds fewer than 90,000 clones, of which 86% were seen once. Roughly 5% of the sample is in the top ten clones. Sequenced: peripheral blood. The receptors here all came from a man aged 50 to 59 with active or convalescent COVID-19.

A few counts support this clone. This sequence joins TRBV12-3 or TRBV12-4 and TRBJ1-1; D uncertain. The CDR3 runs to 12 residues. Trimming removed 5 bases at V and 6 bases at J, with 10 bases between. CDR3 residues: CASSTDSPEAFF. CDR3 DNA: TGTGCCAGCAGTACGGACTCACCTGAAGCTTTCTTT.

V gene TRBV11-2 combines with J gene TRBJ2-3, with TRBD2 matching 14 bases. With 5 bases clipped from V and 6 bases from J, the junction kept 7 bases outside the gene matches. Germline loops: CDR1 SGHAT, CDR2 FQNNGV. The CDR3 spans 16 residues. CDR3 coding DNA: TGTGCCAGCAGCGGGGGGACTAGCGGGGGCTGGGATACGCAGTATTTT. Protein: CASSGGTSGGWDTQYF.

This chain joins TRBV10-2 and TRBJ2-5; 13 bases fit TRBD2. This CDR3 is 16 amino acids long. The J segment lost 3 bases and the V segment lost 4 bases, leaving 5 bases of the junction unmatched. CDR1 WSHSY and CDR2 SAAADI come from the germline V gene. The CDR3: CASSAPGLAGKETQYF. The CDR3 bases are TGCGCCAGCAGTGCCCCGGGACTAGCGGGGAAAGAGACCCAGTACTTC.

This chain connects TRBV28 to TRBJ2-3; TRBD2 might be the D (6 bases). Trimming stripped 3 bases from V and 7 bases from J, with 14 bases between. Germline V gives CDR1 MDHEN, CDR2 SYDVKM. This CDR3 is built from 14 residues. As DNA, the CDR3 is TGTGCCAGCAGTTTTCGCGGGGCCGGGAATACGCAGTATTTT. This encodes CASSFRGAGNTQYF.

The chain couples TRBV19 to TRBJ2-5; TRBD2 matches 14 bases. This CDR3 comprises 16 residues. The J segment lost 5 bases and the V segment lost 5 bases, leaving 7 bases of the junction unmatched. Germline values: CDR1 LNHDA, CDR2 SQIVND (reference sequence). CDR3 sequence: CASSLGLAGVQETQYF. The CDR3 DNA reads TGTGCCAGTAGTTTGGGACTAGCGGGGGTTCAGGAGACCCAGTACTTC.

This clone was recorded a few times. This sequence joins TRBV4-3 and TRBJ1-5; D is unresolved. The CDR3 totals 17 residues. V was shortened by 0 bases and J by 0 bases, with 12 bases between the two germline ends. In germline, CDR1 is LGHNA, CDR2 YSLEER. CDR3: CASSQDNISYSNQPQHF. CDR3 coding DNA: TGCGCCAGCAGCCAAGATAACATCTCATATAGCAATCAGCCCCAGCATTTT.

The chain links TRBV10-3 to TRBJ1-1, with 9 bases that match TRBD1. V was clipped by 3 bases and J by 4 bases; unmatched bases: 3. The V gene's germline CDR1 is ENHRY and CDR2 SYGVKD. The CDR3 contains 14 residues. The CDR3 bases are TGTGCCATCAGTGACGACAGGGGGACCACTGAAGCTTTCTTT. It is translated as CAISDDRGTTEAFF.

This chain uses TRBV18 with TRBJ1-6, with D perhaps matching TRBD1 (6 bases). Trimming shortened V by 3 bases and J by 4 bases, and 13 bases separated the two germline ends. The V gene's germline CDR1 is KGHSH and CDR2 LQKENI. The CDR3 covers 16 residues. The CDR3 sequence: CASSPRGDDYNSPLHF. In nucleotides, the CDR3 is TGTGCCAGCTCACCCAGGGGCGATGATTATAATTCACCCCTCCACTTT.

CDR3 loop: CASSPTGNTEAFF. The CDR3 nucleotides read TGCGCCAGCAGCCCGACAGGGAACACTGAAGCTTTCTTT. The chain recombines TRBV5-1 with TRBJ1-1; tentative D call: TRBD1 (6 bases). V was shortened by 4 bases and J by 1 base, with 8 bases between the two germline ends. The CDR3 is made up of 13 amino acids. Per germline, CDR1 SGHRS and CDR2 YFSETQ.

The chain joins TRBV19 to TRBJ1-5; a possible D gene is TRBD1 (6 bases). Per germline, CDR1 LNHDA and CDR2 SQIVND (reference sequence). Trimming left V 9 bases short and J 1 base short, with 13 bases between. The CDR3 has 14 amino acids. CDR3 nucleotide sequence: TGTGCCAGCAGAAACAGGGAGAGCAATCAGCCCCAGCATTTT. It encodes CASRNRESNQPQHF.